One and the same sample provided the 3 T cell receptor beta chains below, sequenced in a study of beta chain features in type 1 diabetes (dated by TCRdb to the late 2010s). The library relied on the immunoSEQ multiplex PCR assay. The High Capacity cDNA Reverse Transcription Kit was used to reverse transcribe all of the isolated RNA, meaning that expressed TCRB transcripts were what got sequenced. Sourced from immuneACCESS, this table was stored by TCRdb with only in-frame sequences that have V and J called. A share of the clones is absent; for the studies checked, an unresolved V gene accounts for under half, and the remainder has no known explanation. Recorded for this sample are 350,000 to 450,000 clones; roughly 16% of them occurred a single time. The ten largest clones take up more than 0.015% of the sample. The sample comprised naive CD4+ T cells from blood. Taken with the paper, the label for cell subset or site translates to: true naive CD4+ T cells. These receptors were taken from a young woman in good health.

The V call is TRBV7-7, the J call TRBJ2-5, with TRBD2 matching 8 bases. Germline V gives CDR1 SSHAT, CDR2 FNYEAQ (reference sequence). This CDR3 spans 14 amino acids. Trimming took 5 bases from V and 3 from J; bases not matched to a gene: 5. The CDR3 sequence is CASSPGLAEETQYF. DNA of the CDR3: TGTGCCAGCAGCCCCGGACTAGCAGAAGAGACCCAGTACTTC. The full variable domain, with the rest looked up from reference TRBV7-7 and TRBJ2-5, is GAGVSQSPRYKVTKRGQDVTLRCDPISSHATLYWYQQALGQGPEFLTYFNYEAQPDKSGLPSDRFSAERPEGSISTLTIQRTEQRDSAMYRCASSPGLAEETQYFGPGTRLLVL.

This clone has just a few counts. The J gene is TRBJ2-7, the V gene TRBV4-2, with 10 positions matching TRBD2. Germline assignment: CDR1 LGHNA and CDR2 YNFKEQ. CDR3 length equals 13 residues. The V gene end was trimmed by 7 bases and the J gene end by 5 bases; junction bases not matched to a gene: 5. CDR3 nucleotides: TGTGCCAGCAAAGGGACTAGCGAAGACGAGCAGTACTTC. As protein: CASKGTSEDEQYF.

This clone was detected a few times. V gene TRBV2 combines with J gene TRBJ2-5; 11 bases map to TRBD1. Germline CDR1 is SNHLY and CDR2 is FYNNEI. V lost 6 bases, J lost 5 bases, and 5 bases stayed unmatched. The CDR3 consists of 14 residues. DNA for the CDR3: TGTGCCAGCAGCCTGGACAGGGGGCGTGAGACCCAGTACTTC. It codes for CASSLDRGRETQYF.